This T cell receptor (beta chain) originates from a study of T cell responses to AZD1222 COVID-19 vaccine. This table comes from immunoSEQ multiplex PCR, and its TCRdb copy is limited to in-frame clones, with some not included. Here the sample spans 120,000 or so clones, around nine tenths being singletons. Germline trimming cut 7 bases from V and 0 bases from J; bases unmatched to any gene: 7. Germline CDR1 and CDR2: MNHEY and SVGAGI. The CDR3 has 15 residues. The sequences come from peripheral blood, collected on day 0 of AZD1222 vaccination. This clonotype was sampled from an adult in good health. The rearrangement links TRBV6-5 to TRBJ2-7; 9 nucleotides agree with TRBD1. Here the CDR3 reads CASIPGTGSSYEQYF. CDR3 in DNA: TGTGCCAGCATCCCCGGGACAGGGAGCTCCTACGAGCAGTACTTC.